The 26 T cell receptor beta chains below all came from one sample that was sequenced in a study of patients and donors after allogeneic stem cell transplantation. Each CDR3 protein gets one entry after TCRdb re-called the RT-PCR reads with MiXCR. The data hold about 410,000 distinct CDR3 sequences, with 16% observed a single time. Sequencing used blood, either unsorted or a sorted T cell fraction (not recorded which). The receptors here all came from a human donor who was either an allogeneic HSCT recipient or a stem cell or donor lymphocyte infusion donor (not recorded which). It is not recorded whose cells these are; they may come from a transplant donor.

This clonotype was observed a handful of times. The CDR3 DNA is TGTGCCAGCAGTTTTTACAGGGGCGTGGGGGAGCAGTACTTC. This codes for CASSFYRGVGEQYF. The chain couples TRBV12-3 or TRBV12-4 to TRBJ2-7; 7 nucleotides line up with TRBD1. The CDR3 spans 14 residues. V lost 3 bases and J lost 7; bases outside the gene matches: 9.

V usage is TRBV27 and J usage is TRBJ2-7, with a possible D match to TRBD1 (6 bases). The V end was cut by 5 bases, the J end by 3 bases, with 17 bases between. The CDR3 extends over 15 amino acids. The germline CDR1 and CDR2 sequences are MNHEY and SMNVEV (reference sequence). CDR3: CASSPLMGRGYEQYF. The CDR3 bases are TGTGCCAGCAGTCCCCTCATGGGCAGGGGCTACGAGCAGTACTTC.

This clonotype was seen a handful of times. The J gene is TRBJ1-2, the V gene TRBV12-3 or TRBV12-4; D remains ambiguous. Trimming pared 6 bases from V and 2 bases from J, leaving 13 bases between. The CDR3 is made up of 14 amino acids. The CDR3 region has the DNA TGTGCCAGCAGCTTACACGGCCTAAACTATGGCTACACCTTC. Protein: CASSLHGLNYGYTF.

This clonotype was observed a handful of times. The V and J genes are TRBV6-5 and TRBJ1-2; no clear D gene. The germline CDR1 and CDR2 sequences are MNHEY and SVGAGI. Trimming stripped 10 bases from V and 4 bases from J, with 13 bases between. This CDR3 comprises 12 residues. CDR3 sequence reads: CATRRSSYGYTF. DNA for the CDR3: TGTGCCACACGGCGGTCCTCCTATGGCTACACCTTC.

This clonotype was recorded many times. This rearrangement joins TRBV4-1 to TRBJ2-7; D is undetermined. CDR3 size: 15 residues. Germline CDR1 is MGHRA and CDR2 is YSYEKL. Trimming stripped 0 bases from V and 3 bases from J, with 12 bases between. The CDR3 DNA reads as TGCGCCAGCAGCCAAGAATTTTTCGGGTGCTACGAGCAGTACTTC. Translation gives CASSQEFFGCYEQYF.

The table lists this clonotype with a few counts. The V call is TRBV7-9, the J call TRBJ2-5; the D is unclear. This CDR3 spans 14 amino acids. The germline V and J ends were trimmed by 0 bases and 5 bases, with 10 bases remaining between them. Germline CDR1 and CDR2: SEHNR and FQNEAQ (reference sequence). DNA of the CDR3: TGTGCCAGCAGCTTAGCGAGTACGCACGAGACCCAGTACTTC. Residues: CASSLASTHETQYF.

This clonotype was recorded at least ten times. The CDR3 reads CASSLTTDQPNEQFF. The CDR3, as DNA: TGTGCCAGCAGTTTAACGACAGACCAACCCAATGAGCAGTTCTTC. The chain links TRBV28 to TRBJ2-1, with a weak D call TRBD1 (5 bases). The ends were cut back, 2 bases at V and 6 bases at J, with 14 bases in the middle. The CDR3 spans 15 residues. Germline CDR1 reads MDHEN; CDR2 reads SYDVKM.

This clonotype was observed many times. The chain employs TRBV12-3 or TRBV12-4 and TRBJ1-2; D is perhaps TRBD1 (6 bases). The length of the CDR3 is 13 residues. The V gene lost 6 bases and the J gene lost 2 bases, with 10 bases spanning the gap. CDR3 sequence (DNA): TGTGCCAGCAGCCGTACAGGGAACTATGGCTACACCTTC. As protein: CASSRTGNYGYTF.

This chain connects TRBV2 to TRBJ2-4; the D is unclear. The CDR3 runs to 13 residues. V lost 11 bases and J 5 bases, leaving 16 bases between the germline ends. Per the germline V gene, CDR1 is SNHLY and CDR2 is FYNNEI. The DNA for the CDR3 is TGTGCCGGATGGAGTTTGGGCGAAAACATTCAGTACTTC. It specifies CAGWSLGENIQYF. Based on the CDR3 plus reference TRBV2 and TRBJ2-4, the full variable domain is EPEVTQTPSHQVTQMGQEVILRCVPISNHLYFYWYRQILGQKVEFLVSFYNNEISEKSEIFDDQFSVERPDGSNFTLKIRSTKLEDSAMYFCAGWSLGENIQYFGAGTRLSVL.

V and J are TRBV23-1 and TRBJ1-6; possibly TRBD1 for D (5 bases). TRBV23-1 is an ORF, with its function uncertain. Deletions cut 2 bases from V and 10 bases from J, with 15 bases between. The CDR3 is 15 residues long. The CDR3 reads CASSQPPAGGSPLHF. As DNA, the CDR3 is TGCGCCAGCAGTCAACCCCCAGCCGGGGGGTCACCCCTCCACTTT.

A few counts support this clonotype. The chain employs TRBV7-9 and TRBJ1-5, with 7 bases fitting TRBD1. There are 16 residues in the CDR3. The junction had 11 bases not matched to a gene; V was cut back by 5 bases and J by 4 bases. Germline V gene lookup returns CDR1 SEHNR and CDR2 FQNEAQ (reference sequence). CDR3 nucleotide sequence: TGTGCCAGCAGCCTACAGACAGGGAGTGGGAATCAGCCCCAGCATTTT. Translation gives CASSLQTGSGNQPQHF.

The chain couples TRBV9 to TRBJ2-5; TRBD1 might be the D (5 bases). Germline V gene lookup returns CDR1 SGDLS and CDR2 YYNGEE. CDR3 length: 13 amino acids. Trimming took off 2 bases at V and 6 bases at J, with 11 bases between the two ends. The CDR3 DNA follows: TGTGCCAGCAGCGTGGCAGGGAAGCAGACCCAGTACTTC. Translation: CASSVAGKQTQYF. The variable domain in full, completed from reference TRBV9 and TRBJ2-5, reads DSGVTQTPKHLITATGQRVTLRCSPRSGDLSVYWYQQSLDQGLQFLIQYYNGEERAKGNILERFSAQQFPDLHSELNLSSLELGDSALYFCASSVAGKQTQYFGPGTRLLVL.

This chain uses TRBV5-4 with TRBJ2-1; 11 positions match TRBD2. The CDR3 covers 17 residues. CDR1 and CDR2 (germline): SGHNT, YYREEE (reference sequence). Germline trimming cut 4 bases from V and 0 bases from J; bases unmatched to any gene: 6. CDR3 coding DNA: TGTGCCAGCAGCACGGGACTAGCGGCAAGCTCCTACAATGAGCAGTTCTTC. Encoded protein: CASSTGLAASSYNEQFF.

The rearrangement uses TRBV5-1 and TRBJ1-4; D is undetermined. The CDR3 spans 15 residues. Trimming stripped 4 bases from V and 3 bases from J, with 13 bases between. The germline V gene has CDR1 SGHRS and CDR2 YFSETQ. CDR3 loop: CASSPGVQANEKLFF. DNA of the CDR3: TGCGCCAGCAGCCCAGGAGTCCAGGCTAATGAAAAACTGTTTTTT.

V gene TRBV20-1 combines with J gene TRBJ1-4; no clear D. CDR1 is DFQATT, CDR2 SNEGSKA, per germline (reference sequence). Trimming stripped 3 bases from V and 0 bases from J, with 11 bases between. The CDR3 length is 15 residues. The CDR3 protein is CSASPTFATNEKLFF. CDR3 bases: TGCAGTGCTAGCCCCACGTTTGCAACTAATGAAAAACTGTTTTTT.

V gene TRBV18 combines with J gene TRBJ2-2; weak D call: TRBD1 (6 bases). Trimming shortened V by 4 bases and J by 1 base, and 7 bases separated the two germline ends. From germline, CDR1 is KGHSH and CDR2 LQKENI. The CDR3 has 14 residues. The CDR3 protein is CASSQQGNTGELFF. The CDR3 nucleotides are TGTGCCAGCTCACAACAGGGGAACACCGGGGAGCTGTTTTTT.

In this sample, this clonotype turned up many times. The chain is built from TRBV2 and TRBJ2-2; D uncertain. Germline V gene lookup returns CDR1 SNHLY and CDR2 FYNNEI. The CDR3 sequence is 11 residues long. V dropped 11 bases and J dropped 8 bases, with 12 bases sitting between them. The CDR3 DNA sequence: TGTGCCGTGCCCCTTAGGGGGGAGCTGTTTTTT. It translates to CAVPLRGELFF.

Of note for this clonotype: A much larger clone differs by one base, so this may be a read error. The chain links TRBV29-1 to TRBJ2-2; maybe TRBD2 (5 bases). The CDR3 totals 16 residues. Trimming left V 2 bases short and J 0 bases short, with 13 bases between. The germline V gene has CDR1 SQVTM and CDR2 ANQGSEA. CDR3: CSVETLRRANTGELFF. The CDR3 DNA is TGCAGCGTTGAAACCCTGCGGCGGGCGAACACCGGGGAGCTGTTTTTT.

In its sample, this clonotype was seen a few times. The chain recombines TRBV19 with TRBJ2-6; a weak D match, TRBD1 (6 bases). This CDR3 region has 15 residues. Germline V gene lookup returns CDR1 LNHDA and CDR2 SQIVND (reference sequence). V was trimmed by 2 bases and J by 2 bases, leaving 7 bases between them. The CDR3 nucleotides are TGTGCCAGTAGTATATCAGGGGCTGGGGCCAACGTCCTGACTTTC. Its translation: CASSISGAGANVLTF. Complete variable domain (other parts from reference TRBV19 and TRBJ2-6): DGGITQSPKYLFRKEGQNVTLSCEQNLNHDAMYWYRQDPGQGLRLIYYSQIVNDFQKGDIAEGYSVSREKKESFPLTVTSAQKNPTAFYLCASSISGAGANVLTFGAGSRLTVL.

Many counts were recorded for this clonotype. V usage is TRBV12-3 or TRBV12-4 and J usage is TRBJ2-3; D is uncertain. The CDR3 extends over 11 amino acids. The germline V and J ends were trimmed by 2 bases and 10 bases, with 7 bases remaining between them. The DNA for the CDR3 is TGTGCCAGCAGTTTAAGTCTAGCGCAGTATTTT. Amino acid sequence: CASSLSLAQYF.

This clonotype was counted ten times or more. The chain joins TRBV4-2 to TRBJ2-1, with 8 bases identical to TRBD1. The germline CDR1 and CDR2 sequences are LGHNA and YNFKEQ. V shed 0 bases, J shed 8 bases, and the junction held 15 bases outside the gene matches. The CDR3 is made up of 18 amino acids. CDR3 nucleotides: TGTGCCAGCAGCCAAGAAGGGGATTGGCAGGGGGCACCCTATGAGCAGTTCTTC. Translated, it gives CASSQEGDWQGAPYEQFF.

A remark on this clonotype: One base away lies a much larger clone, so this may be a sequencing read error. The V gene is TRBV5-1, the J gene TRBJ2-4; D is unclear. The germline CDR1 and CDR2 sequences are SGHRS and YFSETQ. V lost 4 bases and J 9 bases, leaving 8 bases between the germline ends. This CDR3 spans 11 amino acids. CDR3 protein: CASSAVGIQYF. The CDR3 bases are TGCGCCAGCAGCGCAGTGGGCATTCAGTACTTC.

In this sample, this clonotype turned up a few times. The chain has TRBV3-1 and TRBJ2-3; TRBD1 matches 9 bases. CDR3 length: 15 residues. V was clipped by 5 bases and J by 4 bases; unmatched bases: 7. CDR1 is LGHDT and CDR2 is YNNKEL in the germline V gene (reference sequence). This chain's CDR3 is CASSYSGTGPDTQYF. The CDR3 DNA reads TGTGCCAGCAGCTACTCCGGGACAGGGCCAGATACGCAGTATTTT.

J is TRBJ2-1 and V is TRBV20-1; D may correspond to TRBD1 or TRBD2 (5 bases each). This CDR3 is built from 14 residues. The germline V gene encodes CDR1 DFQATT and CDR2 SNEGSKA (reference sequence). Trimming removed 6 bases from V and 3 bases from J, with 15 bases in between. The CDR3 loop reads CSAYWGNNYNEQFF. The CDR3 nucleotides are TGCAGTGCCTACTGGGGGAACAACTACAATGAGCAGTTCTTC.

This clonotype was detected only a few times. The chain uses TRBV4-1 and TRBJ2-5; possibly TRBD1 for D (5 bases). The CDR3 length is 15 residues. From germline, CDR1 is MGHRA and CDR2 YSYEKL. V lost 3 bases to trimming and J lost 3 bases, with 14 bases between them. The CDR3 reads CASSHEGQPEETQYF. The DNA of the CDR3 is TGCGCCAGCAGCCACGAAGGACAACCGGAAGAGACCCAGTACTTC.

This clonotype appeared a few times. The DNA of the CDR3 is TGTGCCAGCAGGATAGCGGGGGGGGCAGATACGCAGTATTTT. Encoded protein: CASRIAGGADTQYF. The chain joins TRBV6-1 to TRBJ2-3; 11 bases match TRBD2. The CDR3 is 14 residues long. Germline V gene lookup returns CDR1 MNHNS and CDR2 SASEGT. V shed 6 bases and J 4 bases; nucleotides not matched to a gene: 3.